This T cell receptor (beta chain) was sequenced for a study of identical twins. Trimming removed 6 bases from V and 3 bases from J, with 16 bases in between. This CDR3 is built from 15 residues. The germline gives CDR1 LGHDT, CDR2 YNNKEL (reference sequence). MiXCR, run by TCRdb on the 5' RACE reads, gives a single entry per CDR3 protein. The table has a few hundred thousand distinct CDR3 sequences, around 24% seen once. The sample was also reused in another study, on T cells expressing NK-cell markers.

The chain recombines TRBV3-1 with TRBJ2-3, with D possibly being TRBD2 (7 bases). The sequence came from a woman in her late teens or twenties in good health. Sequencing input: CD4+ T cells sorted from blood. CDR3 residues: CASRGGGAGTDTQYF. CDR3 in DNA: TGTGCCAGCAGAGGTGGGGGGGCCGGAACAGATACGCAGTATTTT.